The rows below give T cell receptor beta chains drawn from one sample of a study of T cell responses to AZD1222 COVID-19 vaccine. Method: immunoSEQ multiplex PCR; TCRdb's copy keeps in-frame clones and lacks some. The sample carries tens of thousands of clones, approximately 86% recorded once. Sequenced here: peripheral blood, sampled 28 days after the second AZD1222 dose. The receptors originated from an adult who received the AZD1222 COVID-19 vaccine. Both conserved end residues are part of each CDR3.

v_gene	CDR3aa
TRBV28	CASSLGAGIGYTF
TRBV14	CASSHPGVLQETQYF
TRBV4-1	CASSQEELGNTIYF
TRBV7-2	CASSFNFGETQYF
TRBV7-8	CASSLEGGDNNEQFF
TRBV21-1	CASSKVTSGYTDTQYF
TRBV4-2	CASSQDRSVASYEQYF
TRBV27	CASSSGPHNEQFF
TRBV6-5	CASGDGVSMNTEAFF
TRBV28	CASAGQGLDEQYF
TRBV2	CAAKRSGETQYF
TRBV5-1	CASSPRLAGFVTSTYEQYF
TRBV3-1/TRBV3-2	CASSQDPRRTIYF
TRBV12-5	CASGLTTGTSGGASDTQYF
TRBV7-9	CASSRTTDTQYF
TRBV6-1	CASSEMAMSEYGYTF
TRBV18	CASSPAAGVGTYEQYF
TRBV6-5	CASSYGGGGTGELFF
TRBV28	CASSPLAGGSTDTQYF
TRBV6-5	CASSYRGLTNEKLFF
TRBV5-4	CASSFLAGGTPYEQYF
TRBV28	CASSEGTGDPYEQYF
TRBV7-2	CASSKQAGTYEQYF
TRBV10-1	CASSGGHPITYEQYF
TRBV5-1	CASSLARSEGGYGYTF
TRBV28	CASSLPDRDQPQHF
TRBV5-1	CASSPGGGYNTDTQYF
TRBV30	CAWSAGGYEQYF
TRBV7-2	CASSLVGSGGTETQYF
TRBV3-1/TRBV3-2	CASSQSGGSYNEQFF
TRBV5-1	CASSLGNSPPYEQYF
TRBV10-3	CAISIGQMNTEAFF
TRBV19	CASTGIGGNTIYF
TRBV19	CASSASSYEQYF
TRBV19	CATQPATDQETQYF
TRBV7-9	CASSLSVVGETQYF
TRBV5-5	CASSLLLAGHSGANVLTF
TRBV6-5	CASSSSWTSTDTQYF
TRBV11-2	CASNLGTNTGELFF
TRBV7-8	CASSTTSGGVDGEQFF
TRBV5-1	CASSTGHPRDEQYF
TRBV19	CASSITGAGNTIYF
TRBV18	CASCGQLNEKLFF
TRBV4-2	CASSQRLRTGGGYEQYF
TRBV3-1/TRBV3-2	CASSLRTIPSTDTQYF
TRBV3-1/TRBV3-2	CASSHGPGSPSKEGAFF
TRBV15	CAASQGGTEAFF
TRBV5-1	CASSLVPGQNNQPQHF
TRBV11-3	CASSLEGYYEQYF
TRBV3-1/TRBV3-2	CASSPNRNGGGGKLFF
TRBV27	CASSFQGSSNTGELFF
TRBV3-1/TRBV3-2	CASSQAVPSGGRSYEQYF
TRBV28	CASTLDRAGNTIYF
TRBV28	CASTGASADTQYF